This T cell receptor beta chain was sequenced for a study of blood T cell repertoires in COVID-19. The overall study: Sites in the United States, Italy and Spain provided acute and convalescent COVID-19 samples. The analysed material was cDNA or gDNA that came from T cells, B-cell-depleted T cells, or PBMCs.

Study processing details: The assay estimated nucleated cells by amplifying reference gene primers. Clones were sequenced by immunoSEQ multiplex PCR, and TCRdb holds only the in-frame ones, with some missing. Clonal size and the V and J genes are those of that table, whereas D and trimming came from the DNA. This table has roughly 420,000 clones, around 87% appearing once. The TCR was taken from a woman younger than 45 with acute COVID-19. The sequenced material came from PBMCs or T cells enriched from blood (not recorded which).

The chain's CDR3 is CASGRDFYEQYF. CDR3 nucleotides: TGTGCCAGTGGCCGGGATTTCTACGAGCAGTACTTC. This rearrangement joins TRBV19 to TRBJ2-7; D may be TRBD2 (5 bases). Trimming left V 8 bases short and J 3 bases short, with 11 bases between. This CDR3 is built from 12 residues. Looked up from germline, CDR1 is LNHDA and CDR2 is SQIVND (reference sequence).